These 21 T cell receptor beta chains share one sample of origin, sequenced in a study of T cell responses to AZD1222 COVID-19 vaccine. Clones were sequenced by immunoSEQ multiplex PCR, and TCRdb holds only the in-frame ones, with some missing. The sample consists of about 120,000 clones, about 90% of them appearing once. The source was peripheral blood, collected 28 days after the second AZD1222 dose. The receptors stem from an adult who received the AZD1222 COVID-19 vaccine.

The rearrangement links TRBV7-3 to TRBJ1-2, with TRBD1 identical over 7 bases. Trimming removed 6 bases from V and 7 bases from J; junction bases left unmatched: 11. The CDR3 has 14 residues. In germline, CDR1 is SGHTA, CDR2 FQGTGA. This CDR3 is CASRPDRAQGGYTF. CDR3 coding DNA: TGTGCCAGCAGACCTGACAGGGCTCAAGGTGGCTACACCTTC.

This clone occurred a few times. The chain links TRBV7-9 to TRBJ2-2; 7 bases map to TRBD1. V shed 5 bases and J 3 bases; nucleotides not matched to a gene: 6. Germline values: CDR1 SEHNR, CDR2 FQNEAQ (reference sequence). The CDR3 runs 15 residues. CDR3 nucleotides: TGTGCCAGCAGCCCCTCGACAGGGTACACCGGGGAGCTGTTTTTT. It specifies CASSPSTGYTGELFF.

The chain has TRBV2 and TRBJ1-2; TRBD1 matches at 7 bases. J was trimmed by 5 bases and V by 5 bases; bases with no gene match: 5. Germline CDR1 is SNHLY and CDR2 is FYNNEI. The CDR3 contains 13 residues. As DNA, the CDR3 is TGTGCCAGCAGTAGACAGGGAGGTTATGGCTACACCTTC. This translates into CASSRQGGYGYTF.

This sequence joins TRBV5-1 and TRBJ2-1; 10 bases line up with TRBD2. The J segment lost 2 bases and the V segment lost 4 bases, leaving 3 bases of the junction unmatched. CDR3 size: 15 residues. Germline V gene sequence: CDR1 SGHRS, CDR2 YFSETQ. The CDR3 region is CASSQLAGTYNEQFF. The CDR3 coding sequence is TGCGCCAGCAGCCAACTAGCGGGGACCTACAATGAGCAGTTCTTC.

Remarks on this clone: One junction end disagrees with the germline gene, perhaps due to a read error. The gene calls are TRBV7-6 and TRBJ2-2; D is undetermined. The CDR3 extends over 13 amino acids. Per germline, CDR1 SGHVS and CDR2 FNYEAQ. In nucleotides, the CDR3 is TGTGCCAGCAGGTTAGCCCCCACCGGGGAGCTGTTTTTT. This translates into CASRLAPTGELFF.

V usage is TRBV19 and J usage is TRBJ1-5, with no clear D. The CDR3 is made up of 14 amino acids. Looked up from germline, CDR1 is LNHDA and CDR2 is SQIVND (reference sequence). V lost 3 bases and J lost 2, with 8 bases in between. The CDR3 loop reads CASSIGSGNQPQHF. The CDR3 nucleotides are TGTGCCAGTAGTATTGGATCAGGCAATCAGCCCCAGCATTTT.

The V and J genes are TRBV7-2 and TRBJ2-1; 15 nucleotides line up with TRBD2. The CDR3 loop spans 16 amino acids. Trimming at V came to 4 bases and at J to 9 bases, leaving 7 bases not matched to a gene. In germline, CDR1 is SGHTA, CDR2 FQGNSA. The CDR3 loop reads CASSYWTSGGASEQFF. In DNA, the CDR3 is TGTGCCAGCAGCTACTGGACTAGCGGGGGGGCGAGTGAGCAGTTCTTC. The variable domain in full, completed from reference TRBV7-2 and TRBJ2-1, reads GAGVSQSPSNKVTEKGKDVELRCDPISGHTALYWYRQSLGQGLEFLIYFQGNSAPDKSGLPSDRFSAERTGGSVSTLTIQRTQQEDSAVYLCASSYWTSGGASEQFFGPGTRLTVL.

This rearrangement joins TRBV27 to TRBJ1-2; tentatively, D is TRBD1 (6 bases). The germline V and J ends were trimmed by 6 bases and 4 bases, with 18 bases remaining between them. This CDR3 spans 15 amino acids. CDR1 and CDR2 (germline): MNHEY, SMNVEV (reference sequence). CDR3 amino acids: CASSSSARGPYGYTF. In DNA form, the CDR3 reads TGTGCCAGCAGCTCCTCTGCCAGGGGCCCCTATGGCTACACCTTC.

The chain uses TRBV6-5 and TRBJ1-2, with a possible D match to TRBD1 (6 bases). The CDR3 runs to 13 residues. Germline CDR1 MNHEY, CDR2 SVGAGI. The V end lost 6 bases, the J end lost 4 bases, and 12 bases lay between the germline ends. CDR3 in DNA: TGTGCCAGCAGCCAGGGGAGCCTCTATGGCTACACCTTC. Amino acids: CASSQGSLYGYTF.

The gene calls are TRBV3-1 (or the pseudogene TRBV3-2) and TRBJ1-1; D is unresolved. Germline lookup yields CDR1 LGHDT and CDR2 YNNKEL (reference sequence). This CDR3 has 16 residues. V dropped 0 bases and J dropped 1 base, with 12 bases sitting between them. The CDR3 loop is CASSQEISLGNTEAFF. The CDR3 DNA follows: TGTGCCAGCAGCCAAGAAATTAGTCTGGGGAACACTGAAGCTTTCTTT.

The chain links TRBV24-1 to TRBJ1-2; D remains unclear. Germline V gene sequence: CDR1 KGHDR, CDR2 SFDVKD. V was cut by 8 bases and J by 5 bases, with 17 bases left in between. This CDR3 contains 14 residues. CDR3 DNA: TGTGCCACCAACCCAGGCCCCCCGGGTTATGGCTACACCTTC. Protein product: CATNPGPPGYGYTF.

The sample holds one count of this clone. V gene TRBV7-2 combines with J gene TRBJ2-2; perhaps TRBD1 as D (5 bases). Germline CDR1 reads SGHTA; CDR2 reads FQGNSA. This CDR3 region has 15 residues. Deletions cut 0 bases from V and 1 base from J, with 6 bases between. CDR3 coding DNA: TGTGCCAGCAGCTTAGCGGGGCAGAACACCGGGGAGCTGTTTTTT. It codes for CASSLAGQNTGELFF.

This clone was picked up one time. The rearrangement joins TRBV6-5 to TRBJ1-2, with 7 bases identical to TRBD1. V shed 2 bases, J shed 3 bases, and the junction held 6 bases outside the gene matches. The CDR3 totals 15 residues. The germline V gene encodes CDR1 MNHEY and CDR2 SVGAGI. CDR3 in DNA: TGTGCCAGCAGTTACACCGGACAGGCCCACTATGGCTACACCTTC. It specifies CASSYTGQAHYGYTF.

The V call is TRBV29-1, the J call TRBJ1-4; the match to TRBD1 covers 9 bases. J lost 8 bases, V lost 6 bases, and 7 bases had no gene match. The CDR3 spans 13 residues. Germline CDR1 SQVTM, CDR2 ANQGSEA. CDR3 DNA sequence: TGCAGCGTCCTACAGGGGGCTTGGGAAAAACTGTTTTTT. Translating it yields CSVLQGAWEKLFF. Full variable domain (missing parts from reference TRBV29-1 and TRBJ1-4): SAVISQKPSRDICQRGTSLTIQCQVDSQVTMMFWYRQQPGQSLTLIATANQGSEATYESGFVIDKFPISRPNLTFSTLTVSNMSPEDSSIYLCSVLQGAWEKLFFGSGTQLSVL.

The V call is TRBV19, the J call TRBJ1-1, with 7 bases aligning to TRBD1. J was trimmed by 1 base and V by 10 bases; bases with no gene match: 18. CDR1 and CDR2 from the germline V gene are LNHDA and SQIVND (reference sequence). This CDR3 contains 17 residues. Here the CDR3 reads CATSPGKGADGNTEAFF. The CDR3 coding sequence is TGTGCCACCTCCCCCGGGAAGGGGGCAGATGGGAACACTGAAGCTTTCTTT.

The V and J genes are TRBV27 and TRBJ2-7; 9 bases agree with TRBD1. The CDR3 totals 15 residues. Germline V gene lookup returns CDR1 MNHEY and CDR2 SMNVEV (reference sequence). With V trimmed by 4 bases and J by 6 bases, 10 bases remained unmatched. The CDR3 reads CASSWGTGRGREQYF. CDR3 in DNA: TGTGCCAGCAGTTGGGGGACAGGGAGAGGGCGCGAGCAGTACTTC.

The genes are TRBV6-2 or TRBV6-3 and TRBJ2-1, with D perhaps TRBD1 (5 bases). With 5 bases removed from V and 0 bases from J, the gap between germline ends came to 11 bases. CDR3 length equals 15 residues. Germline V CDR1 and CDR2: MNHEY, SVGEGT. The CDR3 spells CASSVQESSYNEQFF. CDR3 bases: TGTGCCAGCAGTGTACAGGAAAGCTCCTACAATGAGCAGTTCTTC.

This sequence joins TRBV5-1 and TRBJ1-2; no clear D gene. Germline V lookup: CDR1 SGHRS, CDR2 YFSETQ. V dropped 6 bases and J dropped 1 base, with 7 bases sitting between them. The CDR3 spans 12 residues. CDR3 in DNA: TGCGCCAGCACCAGCGATAACTATGGCTACACCTTC. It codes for CASTSDNYGYTF. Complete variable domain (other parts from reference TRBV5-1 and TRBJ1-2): KAGVTQTPRYLIKTRGQQVTLSCSPISGHRSVSWYQQTPGQGLQFLFEYFSETQRNKGNFPGRFSGRQFSNSRSEMNVSTLELGDSALYLCASTSDNYGYTFGSGTRLTVV.

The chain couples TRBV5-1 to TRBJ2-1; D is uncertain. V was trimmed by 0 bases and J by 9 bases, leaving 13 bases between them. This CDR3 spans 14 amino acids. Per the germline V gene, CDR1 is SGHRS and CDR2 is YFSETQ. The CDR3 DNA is TGCGCCAGCAGCTTGGCCGGAGTTTATGGTGAGCAGTTCTTC. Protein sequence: CASSLAGVYGEQFF. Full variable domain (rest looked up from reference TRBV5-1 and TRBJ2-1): KAGVTQTPRYLIKTRGQQVTLSCSPISGHRSVSWYQQTPGQGLQFLFEYFSETQRNKGNFPGRFSGRQFSNSRSEMNVSTLELGDSALYLCASSLAGVYGEQFFGPGTRLTVL.

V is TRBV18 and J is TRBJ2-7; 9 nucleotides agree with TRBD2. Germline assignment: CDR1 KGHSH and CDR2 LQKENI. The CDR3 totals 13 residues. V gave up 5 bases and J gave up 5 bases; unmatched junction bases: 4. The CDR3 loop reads CASSSGLADEQYF. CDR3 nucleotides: TGTGCCAGCTCATCGGGACTAGCAGACGAGCAGTACTTC.

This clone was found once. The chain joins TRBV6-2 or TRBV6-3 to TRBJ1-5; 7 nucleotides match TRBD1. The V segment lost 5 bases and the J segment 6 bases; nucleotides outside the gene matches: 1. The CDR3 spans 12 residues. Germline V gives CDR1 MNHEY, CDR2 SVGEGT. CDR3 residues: CASSHRGQPQHF. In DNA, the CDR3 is TGTGCCAGCAGTCACAGGGGTCAGCCCCAGCATTTT.